The clone carrying this T cell receptor (beta chain) came up a few times. Its antigen remains unknown. This sample is drawn from a study of T cells after yellow fever vaccination. Findings of the study overall: Most primary-vaccination clones reappeared after the booster (96% CD4, approximately 88% CD8). A minor fraction of clonotypes spanned both CD4 and CD8 compartments.

Each CDR3 protein is one row after TCRdb ran MiXCR on the 5' RACE reads. The sample consists of just under 600,000 distinct CDR3 sequences, roughly 14% of them appearing once. The V gene's germline CDR1 is MNHNS and CDR2 SASEGT. Between the trimmed V and J ends, which lost 5 bases and 0 bases, there was a span of 8 bases. There are 15 residues in the CDR3. Here the sequenced sample was PBMCs, taken on the day of the yellow fever booster vaccination. J is TRBJ1-6 and V is TRBV6-1, with TRBD1 as a possible D gene (5 bases). This sequence originates from a young man who received the YFV17D yellow fever vaccine. The CDR3 is CASSRQSSYNSPLHF. The CDR3 DNA reads as TGTGCCAGCAGTCGACAGAGCTCCTATAATTCACCCCTCCACTTT.